This passage covers 21 T cell receptor beta chains from one sample sequenced in a study of blood T cell repertoires in COVID-19. Profiling relied on immunoSEQ multiplex PCR, and the TCRdb table lists in-frame clones only, not all of them. The table shows about 240,000 clones, with 82% occurring only once. The sequenced material came from peripheral blood. The origin of the receptors is a woman aged 60-75 years with active or convalescent COVID-19.

The CDR3 here is CASRRLDRDNYGYTF. CDR3 sequence (DNA): TGTGCCAGTAGGCGGCTCGACAGGGATAACTATGGCTACACCTTC. The chain uses TRBV19 and TRBJ1-2, with TRBD1 identical over 7 bases. J lost 1 base, V lost 6 bases, and 8 bases had no gene match. The germline gives CDR1 LNHDA, CDR2 SQIVND (reference sequence). The CDR3 covers 15 residues. The variable domain in full, completed from reference TRBV19 and TRBJ1-2, reads DGGITQSPKYLFRKEGQNVTLSCEQNLNHDAMYWYRQDPGQGLRLIYYSQIVNDFQKGDIAEGYSVSREKKESFPLTVTSAQKNPTAFYLCASRRLDRDNYGYTFGSGTRLTVV.

This clone was counted ten times or more. The V gene is TRBV11-3, the J gene TRBJ2-7, with D possibly being TRBD1 (5 bases). Trimming cost V 5 bases and J 2 bases, with 16 bases left between them. Per germline, CDR1 SGHNT and CDR2 YENEEA. The CDR3 extends over 15 amino acids. DNA for the CDR3: TGTGCCAGCAGCCAAGGGCAGGGCCTAACCTACGAGCAGTACTTC. Translated: CASSQGQGLTYEQYF. Variable domain in full (rest from reference TRBV11-3 and TRBJ2-7): EAGVVQSPRYKIIEKKQPVAFWCNPISGHNTLYWYLQNLGQGPELLIRYENEEAVDDSQLPKDRFSAERLKGVDSTLKIQPAELGDSAVYLCASSQGQGLTYEQYFGPGTRLTVT.

The gene calls are TRBV7-2 and TRBJ2-5, with D perhaps TRBD1 (6 bases). The CDR3 spans 14 residues. Per the germline V gene, CDR1 is SGHTA and CDR2 is FQGNSA. V was shortened by 5 bases and J by 2 bases, with 12 bases between the two germline ends. CDR3 sequence reads: CASSVGGQQETQYF. DNA of the CDR3: TGTGCCAGCAGCGTGGGCGGACAGCAAGAGACCCAGTACTTC.

The chain uses TRBV6-2 or TRBV6-3 and TRBJ1-2; D is undetermined. CDR1 is MNHEY and CDR2 is SVGEGT in the germline V gene. The ends were cut back, 5 bases at V and 4 bases at J, with 11 bases in the middle. This CDR3 contains 13 residues. The CDR3 here is CASSNKAGYGYTF. For the CDR3, the DNA is TGTGCCAGCAGTAATAAGGCGGGCTATGGCTACACCTTC.

About this clone: Other DNA sequences in this sample translate to the same CDR3. This chain joins TRBV20-1 and TRBJ1-1; D remains ambiguous. Germline CDR1 reads DFQATT; CDR2 reads SNEGSKA (reference sequence). V was shortened by 8 bases and J by 0 bases, with 4 bases between the two germline ends. CDR3 size: 10 residues. The CDR3 region has the DNA TGCAGTCTAATGAACACTGAAGCTTTCTTT. Its protein product is CSLMNTEAFF.

This rearrangement joins TRBV7-6 to TRBJ2-2; 10 nucleotides match TRBD1. J was trimmed by 3 bases and V by 5 bases; bases with no gene match: 3. The germline gives CDR1 SGHVS, CDR2 FNYEAQ. The CDR3 spans 15 residues. The CDR3: CASSRGTGDTGELFF. The CDR3, as DNA: TGTGCCAGCAGCCGAGGGACAGGGGACACCGGGGAGCTGTTTTTT.

This chain joins TRBV18 and TRBJ1-2; possible D gene TRBD1, 6 bases. Germline V gene sequence: CDR1 KGHSH, CDR2 LQKENI. This CDR3 has 14 residues. Deletions cut 4 bases from V and 3 bases from J, with 12 bases between. CDR3 sequence reads: CASSRRDTDYGYTF. CDR3 bases: TGTGCCAGCTCACGTCGGGACACCGACTATGGCTACACCTTC.

The chain combines TRBV13 with TRBJ2-1; D not resolved. Germline assignment: CDR1 PRHDT and CDR2 FYEKMQ (reference sequence). The CDR3 covers 16 residues. Trimming stripped 1 base from V and 0 bases from J, with 10 bases between. CDR3 DNA: TGTGCCAGCAGCTTAGCCCAACTCCGCTCCTACAATGAGCAGTTCTTC. It specifies CASSLAQLRSYNEQFF.

This sequence joins TRBV7-9 and TRBJ2-5; no reliable D call. Trimming removed 5 bases at V and 5 bases at J, with 12 bases between. The CDR3 runs to 13 residues. Germline loops: CDR1 SEHNR, CDR2 FQNEAQ (reference sequence). CDR3 in amino acids: CASSQMVEETQYF. The CDR3 DNA reads TGTGCCAGCAGCCAAATGGTGGAGGAGACCCAGTACTTC. Full variable domain (outside the CDR3, taken from reference TRBV7-9 and TRBJ2-5): DTGVSQNPRHKITKRGQNVTFRCDPISEHNRLYWYRQTLGQGPEFLTYFQNEAQLEKSRLLSDRFSAERPKGSFSTLEIQRTEQGDSAMYLCASSQMVEETQYFGPGTRLLVL.

The chain is built from TRBV5-6 and TRBJ1-5; 8 nucleotides line up with TRBD1. CDR3 size: 14 residues. Looked up from germline, CDR1 is SGHDT and CDR2 is YYEEEE. After removal of 2 bases from V and 5 bases from J, the junction contained 3 bases not matched to a gene. The CDR3 is CASSFLQGDQPQHF. CDR3 in DNA: TGTGCCAGCAGCTTTCTACAGGGGGATCAGCCCCAGCATTTT.

This clone was found once. The chain uses TRBV5-6 and TRBJ2-1; D may be TRBD1 (5 bases). The CDR3 contains 15 residues. Germline V gene data show CDR1 as SGHDT and CDR2 as YYEEEE. The V gene lost 7 bases and the J gene lost 0 bases, with 14 bases spanning the gap. CDR3 nucleotides: TGTGCCAGCGGGGCCAGCGCCAGCTCCTACAATGAGCAGTTCTTC. Translating it yields CASGASASSYNEQFF. The variable domain in full, completed from reference TRBV5-6 and TRBJ2-1, reads DAGVTQSPTHLIKTRGQQVTLRCSPKSGHDTVSWYQQALGQGPQFIFQYYEEEERQRGNFPDRFSGHQFPNYSSELNVNALLLGDSALYLCASGASASSYNEQFFGPGTRLTVL.

The chain recombines TRBV11-2 with TRBJ1-2; D unresolved. The germline gives CDR1 SGHAT, CDR2 FQNNGV. The CDR3 runs 12 residues. Trimming left V 4 bases short and J 4 bases short, with 7 bases between. The CDR3: CASSYAGYGYTF. In DNA, the CDR3 is TGTGCCAGCAGCTATGCGGGCTATGGCTACACCTTC.

The chain combines TRBV3-1 (or the pseudogene TRBV3-2) with TRBJ2-1, with 9 bases fitting TRBD2. Germline V gives CDR1 LGHDT, CDR2 YNNKEL (reference sequence). J gave up 6 bases and V 0 bases, and 12 bases lay outside the gene matches. The CDR3 is 18 amino acids. DNA of the CDR3: TGTGCCAGCAGCCAAGATCTGGTTGGGACTAGCACCCGCAATGAGCAGTTCTTC. Amino acid sequence: CASSQDLVGTSTRNEQFF.

This chain connects TRBV2 to TRBJ2-6, with 9 bases that match TRBD1. V lost 7 bases and J lost 2; bases outside the gene matches: 6. This CDR3 is built from 16 residues. Germline CDR1 is SNHLY and CDR2 is FYNNEI. The CDR3 loop reads CASTRDRVAGANVLTF. In nucleotides, the CDR3 is TGTGCCAGCACCCGGGACAGGGTAGCTGGGGCCAACGTCCTGACTTTC. The variable domain in full, completed from reference TRBV2 and TRBJ2-6, reads EPEVTQTPSHQVTQMGQEVILRCVPISNHLYFYWYRQILGQKVEFLVSFYNNEISEKSEIFDDQFSVERPDGSNFTLKIRSTKLEDSAMYFCASTRDRVAGANVLTFGAGSRLTVL.

V gene TRBV6-6 combines with J gene TRBJ2-3; tentative D call: TRBD2 (7 bases). The CDR3 sequence is 14 residues long. V dropped 4 bases and J dropped 1 base, with 9 bases sitting between them. Germline V gene data show CDR1 as MNHNY and CDR2 as SVGAGI (reference sequence). Here the CDR3 DNA reads TGTGCCAGCAGTTGGGGGGGCCGCACAGATACGCAGTATTTT. This gives the protein CASSWGGRTDTQYF.

The rearrangement joins TRBV5-1 to TRBJ1-3; 7 nucleotides agree with TRBD1. Looked up from germline, CDR1 is SGHRS and CDR2 is YFSETQ. V dropped 4 bases and J dropped 1; count of bases not matched to a gene: 2. This CDR3 contains 14 residues. CDR3 sequence (DNA): TGCGCCAGCAGCAAGGGGGCTTCTGGAAACACCATATATTTT. Amino acid sequence: CASSKGASGNTIYF.

The chain joins TRBV27 to TRBJ1-4; D may be TRBD1 (5 bases). The V gene lost 7 bases and the J gene lost 7 bases, with 19 bases spanning the gap. This CDR3 has 15 residues. The germline V gene encodes CDR1 MNHEY and CDR2 SMNVEV (reference sequence). CDR3 loop: CASTLRGGRGEKLFF. DNA of the CDR3: TGTGCCAGCACCCTCCGGGGGGGGAGGGGTGAAAAACTGTTTTTT.

In its sample, this clone was seen a few times. The chain links TRBV2 to TRBJ2-3, with D possibly matching TRBD2 (7 bases). Trimming took off 8 bases at V and 2 bases at J, with 11 bases between the two ends. Per germline, CDR1 SNHLY and CDR2 FYNNEI. The CDR3 loop spans 13 amino acids. The CDR3 nucleotides read TGTGCCAGCGGGAGGGGGTTCACAGATACGCAGTATTTT. Translating it yields CASGRGFTDTQYF.

The chain employs TRBV5-1 and TRBJ2-2, with D perhaps matching TRBD2 (5 bases). The CDR3 length is 15 residues. V was clipped by 3 bases and J by 1 base, with 10 bases between them. Germline lookup yields CDR1 SGHRS and CDR2 YFSETQ. The DNA of the CDR3 is TGCGCCAGCAGCTGGAGCGGAGAGAACACCGGGGAGCTGTTTTTT. This translates into CASSWSGENTGELFF.

This chain connects TRBV6-5 to TRBJ1-2, with TRBD1 identical over 12 bases. Germline V gives CDR1 MNHEY, CDR2 SVGAGI. This CDR3 is built from 14 residues. Trimming removed 4 bases from V and 8 bases from J; junction bases left unmatched: 5. The CDR3 coding sequence is TGTGCCAGCAGTTTGGGACAGGGGGCGGGAGGCTACACCTTC. Translating gives CASSLGQGAGGYTF.

This chain uses TRBV2 with TRBJ2-7, with TRBD2 identical over 9 bases. V was pared by 4 bases and J by 3 bases, with 10 bases of the junction left unmatched. Germline CDR1 reads SNHLY; CDR2 reads FYNNEI. The CDR3 covers 16 residues. CDR3 sequence: CASSVSSGGQIYEQYF. DNA of the CDR3: TGTGCCAGCAGTGTAAGTAGCGGGGGTCAGATCTACGAGCAGTACTTC. The full variable domain, rest sourced from reference TRBV2 and TRBJ2-7, is EPEVTQTPSHQVTQMGQEVILRCVPISNHLYFYWYRQILGQKVEFLVSFYNNEISEKSEIFDDQFSVERPDGSNFTLKIRSTKLEDSAMYFCASSVSSGGQIYEQYFGPGTRLTVT.